Given below is one T cell receptor beta chain in context. Germline loops: CDR1 SGHRS, CDR2 YFSETQ. The CDR3 is 16 amino acids. The V end was cut by 1 base, the J end by 3 bases, with 17 bases between. This entry is derived from a study of T cell changes during pregnancy in multiple sclerosis. Repertoires were generated with immunoSEQ multiplex PCR, while TCRdb's copy carries only in-frame clones and drops some. The sample yields fewer than 110,000 clones, 91% seen once. The clonotype comes from a female donor with multiple sclerosis, enrolled in a pregnancy study. The V and J genes are TRBV5-1 and TRBJ2-7; a weak D match, TRBD1 (5 bases). The sequencing used peripheral blood, collected in the second trimester of pregnancy. The CDR3 spells CASSLSVIGADYEQYF. DNA of the CDR3: TGCGCCAGCAGCTTGTCGGTAATTGGGGCTGACTACGAGCAGTACTTC.